The 9 T cell receptor beta chains below were found in one sample sequenced in a study of radiation and T cells in renal cell carcinoma. Using immunoSEQ multiplex PCR, the repertoire was profiled, and TCRdb retains in-frame clones only, with some absent. The repertoire consists of about 59,000 clones, with roughly three quarters occurring once and the leading ten covering 7.3%. Time point of the sample: baseline pretreatment blood. As to treatment: 15 Gy SBRT to primary tumor, nephrectomy 4 weeks later. Sequencing used blood, obtained from a patient whose treatment included radiotherapy and nephrectomy. The receptors were sampled from a man aged 55 to 69 with renal cell carcinoma.

V usage is TRBV9 and J usage is TRBJ1-4, with D perhaps TRBD1 (5 bases). The CDR3 totals 16 residues. V was cut by 0 bases and J by 7 bases, with 16 bases left in between. Germline V lookup: CDR1 SGDLS, CDR2 YYNGEE. The CDR3 protein is CASSVAGGRTSEKLFF. DNA for the CDR3: TGTGCCAGCAGCGTAGCCGGGGGACGGACGAGTGAAAAACTGTTTTTT.

A single count supports this clone. The chain uses TRBV19 and TRBJ2-1, with a weak D call TRBD2 (5 bases). Germline V gene sequence: CDR1 LNHDA, CDR2 SQIVND (reference sequence). Trimming shortened V by 11 bases and J by 2 bases, and 16 bases separated the two germline ends. The CDR3 has 14 residues. The CDR3 region is CASAGGPTYNEQFF. The CDR3 DNA sequence: TGTGCCTCGGCCGGCGGGCCCACCTACAATGAGCAGTTCTTC. Supplemented by reference TRBV19 and TRBJ2-1, the full variable domain reads DGGITQSPKYLFRKEGQNVTLSCEQNLNHDAMYWYRQDPGQGLRLIYYSQIVNDFQKGDIAEGYSVSREKKESFPLTVTSAQKNPTAFYLCASAGGPTYNEQFFGPGTRLTVL.

This chain links TRBV19 with TRBJ1-5, with 9 positions matching TRBD1. With 3 bases clipped from V and 9 bases from J, the junction kept 6 bases outside the gene matches. Looked up from germline, CDR1 is LNHDA and CDR2 is SQIVND (reference sequence). The CDR3 has 14 amino acids. CDR3 amino acids: CASSMGQGAAPQHF. CDR3 coding DNA: TGTGCCAGTAGTATGGGACAGGGCGCTGCGCCCCAGCATTTT.

The gene calls are TRBV6-4 and TRBJ2-1; TRBD1 might be the D (5 bases). V was cut by 0 bases and J by 5 bases, with 14 bases left in between. CDR3 length equals 16 residues. Germline CDR1 and CDR2: MRHNA and SNTAGT. In DNA form, the CDR3 reads TGTGCCAGCAGTGACTCGGTAGGGGTTAGGAACAATGAGCAGTTCTTC. It encodes CASSDSVGVRNNEQFF.

The rearrangement uses TRBV25-1 and TRBJ2-3; 9 nucleotides match TRBD1. This CDR3 is built from 18 residues. V shed 3 bases, J shed 3 bases, and the junction held 13 bases outside the gene matches. CDR1 MGHDK and CDR2 SYGVNS come from the germline V gene. DNA of the CDR3: TGTGCCAGCAGTGACGCACTGTCCGGGACAGGGATAACAGATACGCAGTATTTT. Encoded protein: CASSDALSGTGITDTQYF.

This clone was picked up one time. This CDR3 is CASTSKISGVTGELFF. CDR3 nucleotide sequence: TGCGCCAGCACCTCTAAGATTAGCGGGGTTACCGGGGAGCTGTTTTTT. The chain uses TRBV4-3 and TRBJ2-2; TRBD2 agrees at 8 bases. The germline V gene has CDR1 LGHNA and CDR2 YSLEER. V trimming: 7 bases; J trimming: 5 bases; junction bases outside the gene matches: 12. The CDR3 length is 16 residues.

This clone was found a few times. This chain joins TRBV30 and TRBJ1-1, with 11 bases that match TRBD1. Germline assignment: CDR1 GTSNPN and CDR2 SVGIG (reference sequence). V lost 3 bases, J lost 5 bases, and 5 bases stayed unmatched. CDR3 length equals 14 residues. The CDR3, as DNA: TGTGCCTGGAGGAGGGACAGGGGGTATACTGAAGCTTTCTTT. This codes for CAWRRDRGYTEAFF. The full variable domain, with the rest looked up from reference TRBV30 and TRBJ1-1, is SQTIHQWPATLVQPVGSPLSLECTVEGTSNPNLYWYRQAAGRGLQLLFYSVGIGQISSEVPQNLSASRPQDRQFILSSKKLLLSDSGFYLCAWRRDRGYTEAFFGQGTRLTVV.

In this sample, this clone turned up once. The chain carries TRBV6-5 and TRBJ1-5, with 7 bases that match TRBD1. Per the germline V gene, CDR1 is MNHEY and CDR2 is SVGAGI. This CDR3 comprises 13 residues. With V trimmed by 5 bases and J by 5 bases, 3 bases remained unmatched. CDR3 sequence reads: CASSGGQDQPQHF. In nucleotides, the CDR3 is TGTGCCAGCAGTGGAGGACAGGATCAGCCCCAGCATTTT.

The J gene is TRBJ2-7, the V gene TRBV30; possible D gene TRBD1, 6 bases. The germline V gene encodes CDR1 GTSNPN and CDR2 SVGIG (reference sequence). Trimming took off 3 bases at V and 4 bases at J, with 13 bases between the two ends. The length of the CDR3 is 13 residues. DNA of the CDR3: TGTGCCTGGAGAGGACAGATAAAGTACGAGCAGTACTTC. Its protein product is CAWRGQIKYEQYF.